This T cell receptor beta chain was recovered during a study of spatial heterogeneity in lung cancer. Study-level results: Ubiquitous expanded tumor TCRs showed up in blood more at resection than follow-up.

Every TCR cDNA molecule bore its own unique molecular identifier. MiXCR, run by TCRdb on the 5' RACE reads, gives a single entry per CDR3 protein. The sample carries 55,000 to 70,000 distinct CDR3 sequences, approximately 6.3% recorded once. This clonotype was observed a handful of times. As yet, its antigen is unknown. The time point: sample taken at primary tumor resection. The 60 to 80 donors had untreated early-stage non-small cell lung cancer. Unsorted whole RNA samples from tumor, nontumor lung or frozen PBMC were sequenced. This sample comprised PBMCs, obtained at surgery. This TCR derives from a female donor with early-stage non-small cell lung cancer.

CDR3: CASNTGEANTEAFF. The CDR3 DNA sequence: TGTGCCAGCAACACAGGGGAGGCGAACACTGAAGCTTTCTTT. J is TRBJ1-1 and V is TRBV5-6, with 7 bases aligning to TRBD1. The CDR3 length is 14 residues. With V trimmed by 6 bases and J by 1 base, 6 bases remained unmatched. Germline loops: CDR1 SGHDT, CDR2 YYEEEE.